These T cell receptor beta chains were read from a single sample in a study of T cell responses to AZD1222 COVID-19 vaccine. Repertoires were generated with immunoSEQ multiplex PCR, while TCRdb's copy carries only in-frame clones and drops some. The sample has approximately 270,000 clones; almost 95% are singletons. Sequenced here: peripheral blood, sampled 28 days after the second AZD1222 dose. Source of these receptors: an adult who received the AZD1222 COVID-19 vaccine. Both conserved end residues are part of each CDR3. The order of the fields is J gene, D gene, V gene, CDR3 DNA, CDR3 protein. The D gene is left open where the match is weak.

TRBJ2-5	-	TRBV6-5	TGTGCCAGCAGCCGGACCTACCAAGAGACCCAGTACTTC	CASSRTYQETQYF
TRBJ1-3	-	TRBV6-6	TGTGCCAGCAGTTATATAAGGGCCTCTGGAAACACCATATATTTT	CASSYIRASGNTIYF
TRBJ2-3	TRBD2	TRBV6-5	TGTGCCAGCAGTTCTAGGACTAGTAGGGATACGCAGTATTTT	CASSSRTSRDTQYF
TRBJ2-3	-	TRBV2	TGTGCCAGCAGAGGGGCTAGCACAGATACGCAGTATTTT	CASRGASTDTQYF
TRBJ2-1	TRBD2	TRBV6-4	TGTGCCAGCAGTGACTCGAAGCGGGGGACCTACAATGAGCAGTTCTTC	CASSDSKRGTYNEQFF
TRBJ2-3	-	TRBV19	TGTGCCAGTAGTATACTTGAGGGGCCCACAGATACGCAGTATTTT	CASSILEGPTDTQYF
TRBJ1-1	-	TRBV3-1/TRBV3-2	TGTGCCAGCAGCCATAGTTTGGGGATGAACACTGAAGCTTTCTTT	CASSHSLGMNTEAFF
TRBJ2-1	-	TRBV28	TGTGCCAGCAGTCAAGGGGGGGGCAATGAGCAGTTCTTC	CASSQGGGNEQFF
TRBJ1-2	-	TRBV3-1/TRBV3-2	TGTGCCAGCAGCCAGATTACAGGGACCTACACCTTC	CASSQITGTYTF
TRBJ2-4	-	TRBV2	TGTGCCAGCAGTGCCGACGGGCTGCTGGGAAACATTCAGTACTTC	CASSADGLLGNIQYF
TRBJ1-3	-	TRBV6-5	TGTGCCAGCAGGACTCTGACGTCTGGAAACACCATATATTTT	CASRTLTSGNTIYF
TRBJ1-2	-	TRBV7-9	TGTGCCAGCAGCTCTAGGGCGACCAACTATGGCTACACCTTC	CASSSRATNYGYTF
TRBJ1-3	-	TRBV7-2	TGTGCCAGCAGCTACGCCGGGACACCCGCTTCGGGAAACACCATATATTTT	CASSYAGTPASGNTIYF
TRBJ2-5	-	TRBV19	TGTGCCAGTAGTCAGAGGGGCCAAGAGACCCAGTACTTC	CASSQRGQETQYF
TRBJ1-2	-	TRBV4-3	TGCGCCAGCAGCCAAGATCTTGGAGTCTCGCCGGGTGGCTACACCTTC	CASSQDLGVSPGGYTF
TRBJ2-7	TRBD2	TRBV5-4	TGTGCCAGCAGCTTGGGTCTAGCGGGGGTTACCTACGAGCAGTACTTC	CASSLGLAGVTYEQYF
TRBJ1-3	TRBD1	TRBV28	TGTGCCAGCAGCCGTCCCGGGACAGGGTTAGGAAACACCATATATTTT	CASSRPGTGLGNTIYF
TRBJ2-4	TRBD1	TRBV5-5	TGTGCCAGCAGCTTCGACAGGGGAAGAAACATTCAGTACTTC	CASSFDRGRNIQYF
TRBJ2-7	TRBD2	TRBV5-1	TGCGCCAGCACCCGGCGGGGGGGCTACGAGCAGTACTTC	CASTRRGGYEQYF
TRBJ2-1	TRBD1	TRBV5-1	TGCGCCAGCTCCCGTGGGGGGACAGGGTATAATGAGCAGTTCTTC	CASSRGGTGYNEQFF
TRBJ1-2	-	TRBV2	TGTGCCAGCAGTGAAGCGCGGCGGTTCTATGGCTACACCTTC	CASSEARRFYGYTF
TRBJ2-3	-	TRBV5-1	TGCGCCAGCAGTCTACTCCTCTCTAGCACAGATACGCAGTATTTT	CASSLLLSSTDTQYF